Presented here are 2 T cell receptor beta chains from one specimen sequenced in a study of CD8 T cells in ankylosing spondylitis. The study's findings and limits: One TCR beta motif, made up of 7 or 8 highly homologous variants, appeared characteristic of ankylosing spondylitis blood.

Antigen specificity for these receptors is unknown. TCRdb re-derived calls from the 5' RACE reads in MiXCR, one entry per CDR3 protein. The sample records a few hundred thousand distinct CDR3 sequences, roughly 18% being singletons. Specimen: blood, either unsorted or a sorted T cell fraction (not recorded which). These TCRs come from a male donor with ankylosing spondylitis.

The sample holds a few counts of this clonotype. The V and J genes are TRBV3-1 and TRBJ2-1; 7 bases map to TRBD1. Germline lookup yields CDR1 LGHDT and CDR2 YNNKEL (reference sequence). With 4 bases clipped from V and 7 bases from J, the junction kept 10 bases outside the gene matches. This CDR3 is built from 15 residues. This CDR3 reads CASSRGQEQGNEQFF. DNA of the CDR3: TGTGCCAGCAGCCGGGGGCAGGAACAGGGGAATGAGCAGTTCTTC.

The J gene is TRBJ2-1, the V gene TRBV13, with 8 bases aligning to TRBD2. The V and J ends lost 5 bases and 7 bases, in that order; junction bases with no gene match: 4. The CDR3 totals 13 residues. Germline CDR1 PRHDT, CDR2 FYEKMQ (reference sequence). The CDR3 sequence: CASSRGRRNEQFF. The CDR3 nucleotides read TGTGCCAGCAGCCGCGGGAGGAGGAATGAGCAGTTCTTC.